The present TCR beta chain was sequenced within a study of blood T cell repertoires in COVID-19. Across the whole study: Italy, Spain and the United States were the sources of the convalescent and acute COVID-19 samples. T cells, B-cell-depleted T cells, or PBMCs provided the cDNA or gDNA that served as material.

The CDR3 runs to 15 residues. V shed 5 bases, J shed 5 bases, and the junction held 6 bases outside the gene matches. Germline CDR1 reads LNHDA; CDR2 reads SQIVND (reference sequence). It was during active infection that Seattle patients were enrolled and then longitudinally followed. Original processing methods: Estimated nucleated cell counts came from reference gene primer amplification. Repertoires were generated with immunoSEQ multiplex PCR, while TCRdb's copy carries only in-frame clones and drops some. V and J calls and clone size are given by that table; D and trimming were obtained from the DNA. The table has over 100,000 clones, around nine tenths seen once; the top ten hold over 9.5%. This clone was detected only a few times.

The chain carries TRBV19 and TRBJ1-5; 10 positions match TRBD1. Material: peripheral blood. This TCR was sampled from a woman aged 70-85 years with COVID-19, enrolled during active disease. The CDR3 DNA is TGTGCCAGTAGTGCCCCGGGACAGGGGCATCAGCCCCAGCATTTT. It yields the protein CASSAPGQGHQPQHF.